The clone carrying this T cell receptor (beta chain) was found many times. Its target is unknown. This specimen comes from a study of early T cells in non-severe SARS-CoV-2 infection. Overall study: Whole-blood bulk RNA, unsorted, was sequenced, and chains were unpaired. Study findings and constraints: Matching with VDJdb favored anti-spike CD8 responses (missing private and CD4 specificities).

Molecules of cDNA were individually given unique molecular identifiers that were attached to them. TCRdb re-called the 5' RACE reads with MiXCR, one entry per CDR3 protein. The sample lists around 25,000 distinct CDR3 sequences, about 5.5% occurring once. The CDR3 runs to 14 residues. Germline-derived CDR1 and CDR2 are SGHTA and FQGNSA. The germline V and J ends were trimmed by 5 bases and 5 bases, with 12 bases remaining between them. This TCR derives from an adult who was a healthcare worker with PCR-confirmed SARS-CoV-2 infection or an uninfected control (not recorded which). Source material: whole blood. V usage is TRBV7-2 and J usage is TRBJ2-2, with D perhaps matching TRBD2 (5 bases). The CDR3 loop is CASSPRTGTGELFF. CDR3 DNA sequence: TGTGCCAGCAGCCCACGGACGGGGACCGGGGAGCTGTTTTTT.